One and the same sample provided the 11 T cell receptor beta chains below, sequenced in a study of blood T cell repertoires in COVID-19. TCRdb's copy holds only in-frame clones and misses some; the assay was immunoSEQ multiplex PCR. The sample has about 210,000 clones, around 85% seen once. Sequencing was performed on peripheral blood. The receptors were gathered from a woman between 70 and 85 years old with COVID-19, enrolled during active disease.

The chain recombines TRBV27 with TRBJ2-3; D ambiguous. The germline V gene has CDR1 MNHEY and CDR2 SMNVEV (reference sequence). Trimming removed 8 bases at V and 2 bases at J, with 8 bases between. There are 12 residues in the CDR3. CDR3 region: CASRGNTDTQYF. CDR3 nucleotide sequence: TGTGCCAGCCGCGGAAACACAGATACGCAGTATTTT.

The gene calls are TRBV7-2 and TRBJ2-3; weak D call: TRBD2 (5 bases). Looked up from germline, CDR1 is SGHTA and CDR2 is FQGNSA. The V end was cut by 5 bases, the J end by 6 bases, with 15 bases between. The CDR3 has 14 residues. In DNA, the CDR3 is TGTGCCAGCAGCACCCCCCGGGGAGCGGATACGCAGTATTTT. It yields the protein CASSTPRGADTQYF.

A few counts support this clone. DNA of the CDR3: TGCGCCAGCAGCTTGGGCGGCGGGGGGGCTAGAAGCCCCTACAATGAGCAGTTCTTC. Its protein is CASSLGGGGARSPYNEQFF. The rearrangement joins TRBV5-1 to TRBJ2-1, with TRBD2 matching over 9 bases. The CDR3 runs to 19 residues. Trimming cost V 0 bases and J 2 bases; bases outside gene matches: 12. Germline values: CDR1 SGHRS, CDR2 YFSETQ.

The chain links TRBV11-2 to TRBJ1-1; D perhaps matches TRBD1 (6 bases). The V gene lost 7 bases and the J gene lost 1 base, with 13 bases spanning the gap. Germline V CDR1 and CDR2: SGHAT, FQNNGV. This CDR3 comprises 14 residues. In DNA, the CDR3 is TGTGCCAGCACCAGGGGACGGGAGAACACTGAAGCTTTCTTT. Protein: CASTRGRENTEAFF.

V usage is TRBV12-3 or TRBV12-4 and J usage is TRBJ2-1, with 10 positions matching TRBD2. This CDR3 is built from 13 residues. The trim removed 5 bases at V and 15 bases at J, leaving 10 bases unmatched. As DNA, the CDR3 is TGTGCCAGCAGTCTTGCAGCGGGGGGGCCCCCGTTCTTC. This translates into CASSLAAGGPPFF.

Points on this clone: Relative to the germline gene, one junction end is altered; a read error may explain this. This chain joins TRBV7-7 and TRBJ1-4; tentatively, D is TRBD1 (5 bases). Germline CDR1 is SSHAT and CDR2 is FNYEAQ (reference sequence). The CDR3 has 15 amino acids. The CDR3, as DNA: TGTGCTAGCAGCGCCGGGAGGGGTATGGATGAAAAACTGTTTTTT. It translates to CASSAGRGMDEKLFF.

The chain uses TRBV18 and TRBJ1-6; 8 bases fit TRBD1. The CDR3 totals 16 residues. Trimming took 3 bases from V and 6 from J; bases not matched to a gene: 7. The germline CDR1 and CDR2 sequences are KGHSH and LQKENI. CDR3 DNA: TGTGCCAGCTCACCCAACCAAGGACAGGGTAATTCACCCCTCCACTTT. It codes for CASSPNQGQGNSPLHF. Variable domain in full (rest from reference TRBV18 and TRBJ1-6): NAGVMQNPRHLVRRRGQEARLRCSPMKGHSHVYWYRQLPEEGLKFMVYLQKENIIDESGMPKERFSAEFPKEGPSILRIQQVVRGDSAAYFCASSPNQGQGNSPLHFGNGTRLTVT.

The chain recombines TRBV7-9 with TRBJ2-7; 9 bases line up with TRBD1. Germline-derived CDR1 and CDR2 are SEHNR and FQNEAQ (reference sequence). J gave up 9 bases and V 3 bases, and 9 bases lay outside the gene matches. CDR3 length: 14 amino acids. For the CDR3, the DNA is TGTGCCAGCAGCTTCCCCGGGACAGGGTTGAGGCAGTACTTC. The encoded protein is CASSFPGTGLRQYF.

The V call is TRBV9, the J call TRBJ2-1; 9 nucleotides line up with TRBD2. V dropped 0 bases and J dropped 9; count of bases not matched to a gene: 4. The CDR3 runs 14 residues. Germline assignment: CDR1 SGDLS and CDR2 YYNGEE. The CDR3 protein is CASSVDAGGAEQFF. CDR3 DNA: TGTGCCAGCAGCGTAGATGCGGGAGGGGCTGAGCAGTTCTTC. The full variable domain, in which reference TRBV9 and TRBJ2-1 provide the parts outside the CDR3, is DSGVTQTPKHLITATGQRVTLRCSPRSGDLSVYWYQQSLDQGLQFLIQYYNGEERAKGNILERFSAQQFPDLHSELNLSSLELGDSALYFCASSVDAGGAEQFFGPGTRLTVL.

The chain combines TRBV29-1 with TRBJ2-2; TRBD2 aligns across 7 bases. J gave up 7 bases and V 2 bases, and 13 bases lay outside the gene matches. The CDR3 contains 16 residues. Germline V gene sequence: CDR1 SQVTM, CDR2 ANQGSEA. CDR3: CSVELTGGGIGGELFF. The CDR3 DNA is TGCAGCGTTGAACTCACCGGGGGAGGGATCGGCGGGGAGCTGTTTTTT.

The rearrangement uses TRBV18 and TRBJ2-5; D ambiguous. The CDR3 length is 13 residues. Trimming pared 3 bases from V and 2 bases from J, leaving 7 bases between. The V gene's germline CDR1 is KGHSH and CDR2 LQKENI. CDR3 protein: CASSPGLQETQYF. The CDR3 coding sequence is TGTGCCAGCTCACCTGGCTTACAAGAGACCCAGTACTTC.